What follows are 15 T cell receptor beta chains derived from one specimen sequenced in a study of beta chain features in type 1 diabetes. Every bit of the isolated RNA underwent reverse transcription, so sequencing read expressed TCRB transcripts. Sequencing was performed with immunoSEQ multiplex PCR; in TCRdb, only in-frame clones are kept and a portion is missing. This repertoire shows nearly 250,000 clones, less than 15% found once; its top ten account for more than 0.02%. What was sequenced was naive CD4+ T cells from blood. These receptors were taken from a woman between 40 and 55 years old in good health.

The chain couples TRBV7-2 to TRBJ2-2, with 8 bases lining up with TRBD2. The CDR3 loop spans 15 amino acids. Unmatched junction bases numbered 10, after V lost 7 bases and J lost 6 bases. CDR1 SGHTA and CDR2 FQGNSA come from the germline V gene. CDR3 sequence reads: CASTHGRGASGELFF. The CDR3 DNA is TGTGCCAGCACCCACGGGAGGGGGGCTTCCGGGGAGCTGTTTTTT.

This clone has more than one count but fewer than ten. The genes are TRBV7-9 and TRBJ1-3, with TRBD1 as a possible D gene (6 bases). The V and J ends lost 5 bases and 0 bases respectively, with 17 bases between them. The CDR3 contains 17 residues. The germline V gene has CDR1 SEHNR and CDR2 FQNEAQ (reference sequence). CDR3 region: CASSHNQDRGSGNTIYF. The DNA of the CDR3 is TGTGCCAGCAGCCATAATCAGGACAGAGGCTCTGGAAACACCATATATTTT.

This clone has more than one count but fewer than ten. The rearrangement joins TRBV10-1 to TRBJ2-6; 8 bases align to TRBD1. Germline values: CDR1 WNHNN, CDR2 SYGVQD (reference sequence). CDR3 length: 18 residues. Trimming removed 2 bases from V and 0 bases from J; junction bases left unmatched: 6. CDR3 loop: CASSEMDRDYSGANVLTF. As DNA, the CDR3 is TGCGCCAGCAGTGAGATGGACAGGGATTACTCTGGGGCCAACGTCCTGACTTTC.

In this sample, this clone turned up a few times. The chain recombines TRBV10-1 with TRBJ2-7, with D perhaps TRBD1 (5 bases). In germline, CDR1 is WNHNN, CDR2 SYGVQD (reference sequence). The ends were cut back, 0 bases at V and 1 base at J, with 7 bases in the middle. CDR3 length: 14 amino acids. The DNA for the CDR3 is TGCGCCAGCAGTGAGTCGGGGCGATCCTACGAGCAGTACTTC. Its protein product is CASSESGRSYEQYF.

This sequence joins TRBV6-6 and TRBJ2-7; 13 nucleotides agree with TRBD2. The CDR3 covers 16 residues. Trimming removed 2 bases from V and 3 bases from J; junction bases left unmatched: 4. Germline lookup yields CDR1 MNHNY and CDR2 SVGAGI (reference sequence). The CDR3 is CASSYTGTSGDYEQYF. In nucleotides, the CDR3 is TGTGCCAGCAGTTACACCGGGACTAGCGGGGACTACGAGCAGTACTTC.

The CDR3 DNA reads as TGCGCCAGCAGCGGGGGACTAGCGGGTCACTACAATGAGCAGTTCTTC. Protein product: CASSGGLAGHYNEQFF. The V gene is TRBV5-1, the J gene TRBJ2-1; 12 bases agree with TRBD2. Trimming removed 4 bases from V and 3 bases from J; junction bases left unmatched: 5. There are 16 residues in the CDR3. Germline CDR1 and CDR2: SGHRS and YFSETQ.

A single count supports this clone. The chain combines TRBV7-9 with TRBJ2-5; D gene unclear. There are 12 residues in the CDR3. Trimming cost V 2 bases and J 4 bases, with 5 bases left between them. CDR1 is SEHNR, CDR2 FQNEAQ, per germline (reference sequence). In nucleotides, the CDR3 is TGTGCCAGCAGCTTACTTTTAGAGACCCAGTACTTC. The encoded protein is CASSLLLETQYF.

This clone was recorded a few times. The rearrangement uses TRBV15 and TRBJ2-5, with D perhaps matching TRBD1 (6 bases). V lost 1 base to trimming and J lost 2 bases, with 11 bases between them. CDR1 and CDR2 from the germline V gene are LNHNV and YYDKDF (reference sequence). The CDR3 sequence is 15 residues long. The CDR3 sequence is CATSRVGGLQETQYF. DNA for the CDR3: TGTGCCACCAGCAGAGTAGGGGGTTTGCAAGAGACCCAGTACTTC.

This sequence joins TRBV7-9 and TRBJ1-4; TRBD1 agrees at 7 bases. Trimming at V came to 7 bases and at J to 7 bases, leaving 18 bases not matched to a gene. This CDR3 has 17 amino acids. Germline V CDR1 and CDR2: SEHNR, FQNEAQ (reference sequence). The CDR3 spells CASIKRAGRDRFEKLFF. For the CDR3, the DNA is TGTGCCAGCATTAAAAGGGCGGGCCGGGACAGATTTGAAAAACTGTTTTTT.

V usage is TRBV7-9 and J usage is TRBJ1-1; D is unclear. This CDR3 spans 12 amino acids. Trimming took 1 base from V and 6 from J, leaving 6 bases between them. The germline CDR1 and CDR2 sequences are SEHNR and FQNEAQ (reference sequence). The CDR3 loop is CASSLVAAEAFF. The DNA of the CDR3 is TGTGCCAGCAGCTTAGTGGCCGCTGAAGCTTTCTTT.

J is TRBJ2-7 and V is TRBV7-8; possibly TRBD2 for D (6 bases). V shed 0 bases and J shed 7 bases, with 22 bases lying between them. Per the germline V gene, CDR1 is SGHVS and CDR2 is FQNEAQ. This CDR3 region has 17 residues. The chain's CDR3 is CASSLAGGGSAAGEQYF. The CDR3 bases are TGTGCCAGCAGCTTAGCCGGCGGAGGGTCCGCCGCAGGGGAGCAGTACTTC.

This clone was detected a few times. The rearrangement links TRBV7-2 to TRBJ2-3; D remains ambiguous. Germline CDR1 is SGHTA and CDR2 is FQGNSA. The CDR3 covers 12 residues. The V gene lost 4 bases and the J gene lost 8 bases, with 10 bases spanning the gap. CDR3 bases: TGTGCCAGCAGCTCCACCTTGAGTACGCAGTATTTT. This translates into CASSSTLSTQYF.

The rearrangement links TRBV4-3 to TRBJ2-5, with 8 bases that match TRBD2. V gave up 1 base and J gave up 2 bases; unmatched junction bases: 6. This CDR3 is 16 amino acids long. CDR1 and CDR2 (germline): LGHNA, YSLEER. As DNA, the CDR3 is TGCGCCAGCAGCCAAGGGGGCGGGGGGCTGCAAGAGACCCAGTACTTC. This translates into CASSQGGGGLQETQYF.

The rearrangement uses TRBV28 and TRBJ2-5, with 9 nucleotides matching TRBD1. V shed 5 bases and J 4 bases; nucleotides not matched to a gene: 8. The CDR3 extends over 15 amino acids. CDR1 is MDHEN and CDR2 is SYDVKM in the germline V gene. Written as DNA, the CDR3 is TGTGCCAGCAGTGGCGGACAGGGGATAAGAGAGACCCAGTACTTC. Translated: CASSGGQGIRETQYF. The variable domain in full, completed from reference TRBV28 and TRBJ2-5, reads DVKVTQSSRYLVKRTGEKVFLECVQDMDHENMFWYRQDPGLGLRLIYFSYDVKMKEKGDIPEGYSVSREKKERFSLILESASTNQTSMYLCASSGGQGIRETQYFGPGTRLLVL.

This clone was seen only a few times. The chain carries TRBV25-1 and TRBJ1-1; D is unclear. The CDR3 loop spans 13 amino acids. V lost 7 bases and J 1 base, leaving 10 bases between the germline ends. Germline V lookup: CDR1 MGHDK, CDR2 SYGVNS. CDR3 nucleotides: TGTGCCAGCAATTCTCGGGAGAACACTGAAGCTTTCTTT. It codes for CASNSRENTEAFF. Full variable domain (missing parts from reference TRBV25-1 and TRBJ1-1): EADIYQTPRYLVIGTGKKITLECSQTMGHDKMYWYQQDPGMELHLIHYSYGVNSTEKGDLSSESTVSRIRTEHFPLTLESARPSHTSQYLCASNSRENTEAFFGQGTRLTVV.